This T cell receptor (beta chain) was captured in a study of T cells in Graves' hyperthyroidism and ophthalmopathy. Ophthalmopathy patients had moderate-to-severe active disease, CAS ≥3, NOSPECS ≥4, and disease duration under 3 months. Germline values: CDR1 SEHNR, CDR2 FQNEAQ (reference sequence). CDR3 length equals 12 residues. Deletions cut 6 bases from V and 7 bases from J, with 12 bases between. Study-wide results and limits: Model-based prediction identified ophthalmopathy a median about 6 months prior to its onset.

Ten or more counts support this clonotype. Its specificity is unknown. Amplification targeted TCR beta CDR3 regions from RNA transcripts. The HTBI primer set drove a first-round RT-PCR of the TCR CDR3. TCRdb itself ran the multiplex PCR reads through MiXCR, one entry per CDR3 protein. Here the sample spans over 400,000 distinct CDR3 sequences, roughly 14% being singletons. This chain uses TRBV7-9 with TRBJ1-2; the D is unclear. The sample comprised blood. The clonotype was recovered from a man aged 18 to 30 with Graves' ophthalmopathy. The CDR3 nucleotides read TGTGCCAGCAGTGGACGGAAGGGTGGCTACACCTTC. Protein sequence: CASSGRKGGYTF.